The sequence of this TCR beta chain was determined in a study of PD-1 blockade in classical Hodgkin lymphoma. Measured with immunoSEQ multiplex PCR; TCRdb has only the in-frame clones, and not every one. The repertoire holds 100,000 or so clones, with about 92% as singletons. CDR1 SGHDT and CDR2 YYEEEE come from the germline V gene. This CDR3 contains 14 residues. Trimming pared 4 bases from V and 4 bases from J, leaving 13 bases between. The time point denotes: cycle 4 day 1 (C4D1), after about 6 weeks of nivolumab. Each and every patient relapsed after autologous stem cell transplantation, and patients got differing brentuximab vedotin exposure.

The input for sequencing was peripheral blood mononuclear cells (PBMCs), taken before the fourth cycle of nivolumab. This receptor was taken from a human donor with classical Hodgkin lymphoma. The J gene is TRBJ2-3, the V gene TRBV5-6; D is unclear. This CDR3 reads CASSIRVVADTQYF. In nucleotides, the CDR3 is TGTGCCAGCAGCATCCGGGTAGTCGCAGATACGCAGTATTTT. Combining the CDR3 with reference TRBV5-6 and TRBJ2-3 gives the whole variable domain DAGVTQSPTHLIKTRGQQVTLRCSPKSGHDTVSWYQQALGQGPQFIFQYYEEEERQRGNFPDRFSGHQFPNYSSELNVNALLLGDSALYLCASSIRVVADTQYFGPGTRLTVL.